The rows below give T cell receptor beta chains drawn from one sample of a study of control samples from healthy donors and cancer patients. Assay used: immunoSEQ multiplex PCR; TCRdb lists only in-frame clones, some missing. The top ten hold about 4.2% of the sample, which has some 79,000 clones, roughly 87% seen once. Sequencing was carried out using blood. These receptors all come from a woman aged 45-60 years in good health. Both conserved end residues are part of each CDR3. D genes are given only for firm matches. Clone size is given for some rows only: seen once, a few or many times, or a class if the clone is expanded.

TRBV6-6,.,.,TRBJ2-2,TGTGCCAGCAGACCTCCCGGGGTGGACACCGGGGAGCTGTTTTTT,CASRPPGVDTGELFF
TRBV19,.,few,TRBJ1-5,TGTGCCAGTAGTATTACGGGAGGAGGCAATCAGCCCCAGCATTTT,CASSITGGGNQPQHF
TRBV6-1,.,.,TRBJ2-3,TGTGCCAGCAGTGAAGTTGGCGGGGCCACAGATACGCAGTATTTT,CASSEVGGATDTQYF
TRBV20-1,TRBD2,.,TRBJ2-7,TGCAGTGCTAGTCGGGAGGTCGGGTACGAGCAGTACTTC,CSASREVGYEQYF
TRBV15,.,.,TRBJ2-1,TGTGCCACCAGCAGAGCGGTAGGATACAATGAGCAGTTCTTC,CATSRAVGYNEQFF
TRBV7-9,.,.,TRBJ2-5,TGTGCCAGCAGCTTTAATCCCGGGCGAGAGGAGACCCAGTACTTC,CASSFNPGREETQYF
TRBV28,.,.,TRBJ1-4,TGTGCCAGCAGTAAACCGACAGCCGTTAATGAAAAACTGTTTTTT,CASSKPTAVNEKLFF
TRBV28,TRBD1,few,TRBJ1-4,TGTGCCAGCAGTCCCGATGTAGGGGGCTTAAATGAAAAACTGTTTTTT,CASSPDVGGLNEKLFF
TRBV5-4,.,.,TRBJ1-2,TGTGCCAGCAGCTTAGACAGCTATGGCTACACCTTC,CASSLDSYGYTF
TRBV6-5,TRBD2,.,TRBJ2-1,TGTGCCAGCAGTTTTACGACTAGCGGGAGAGATAATGAGCAGTTCTTC,CASSFTTSGRDNEQFF
TRBV5-6,TRBD2,.,TRBJ2-7,TGTGCCAGCAGCTTGACTAGCGGGAGCCGTTACGAGCAGTACTTC,CASSLTSGSRYEQYF
TRBV5-1,.,.,TRBJ1-1,TGCGCCAGCAGCTTAGGAAGGAACACTGAAGCTTTCTTT,CASSLGRNTEAFF
TRBV29-1,.,.,TRBJ2-3,TGCAGCGTTGACGGCGGTATCACAGATACGCAGTATTTT,CSVDGGITDTQYF
TRBV5-1,TRBD2,once,TRBJ2-5,TGCGCCAGCAGCTTGGCACTAGCGGGAGGGCCGGGGGAGACCCAGTACTTC,CASSLALAGGPGETQYF
TRBV7-9,.,.,TRBJ1-4,TGTGCCAGCAGCTTATTCGGAAGGGAAGGGAGGCGAGAGAGGGAAAAACTGTTTTTT,CASSLFGREGRREREKLFF
TRBV23-1,.,.,TRBJ2-1,TGCGCCGGACGCAGGGCCAACTACAATGAGCAGTTCTTC,CAGRRANYNEQFF
TRBV29-1,.,.,TRBJ1-2,TGCAGCGTTGGGTACAATGACTATGGCTACACCTTC,CSVGYNDYGYTF
TRBV7-9,.,.,TRBJ2-5,TGTGCCAGCAGTGCCACGGTGCCAGAGACCCAGTACTTC,CASSATVPETQYF
TRBV5-4,.,.,TRBJ2-7,TGTGCCAGCAGTTCTCAGGCGAGTTACGAGCAGTACTTC,CASSSQASYEQYF
TRBV25-1,TRBD1,.,TRBJ1-4,TGTGCCAGCAGGACAGGGCAAGCAACTAATGAAAAACTGTTTTTT,CASRTGQATNEKLFF
TRBV5-6,.,.,TRBJ1-2,TGTGCCAGCAGCTCACAGGAGTACTATGGCTACACCTTC,CASSSQEYYGYTF
TRBV4-1,TRBD2,once,TRBJ2-7,TGCGCCAGCAGCCAAATAGCGGGAGGGAGCTCCTACGAGCAGTACTTC,CASSQIAGGSSYEQYF
TRBV7-2,.,.,TRBJ1-2,TGTGCCAGCAGCTTGAGCGCGCAGTACTATGGCTACACCTTC,CASSLSAQYYGYTF
TRBV3-1/TRBV3-2,TRBD2,.,TRBJ2-1,TGTGCCAGCAGCACTCGTCTAGCGGGAGGGCCCCATGAGCAGTTCTTC,CASSTRLAGGPHEQFF
TRBV12-3/TRBV12-4,.,.,TRBJ1-1,TGTGCCAGCAGTTATGCGATTGGAACTGAAGCTTTCTTT,CASSYAIGTEAFF
TRBV24-1,.,.,TRBJ2-3,TGTGCCACCAGCCCGGGACTGATTAGCACAGATACGCAGTATTTT,CATSPGLISTDTQYF
TRBV20-1,TRBD1,.,TRBJ1-4,TGCAGTGCTAGTTTAGACAGGGGGCGCAATGAAAAACTGTTTTTT,CSASLDRGRNEKLFF
TRBV28,.,.,TRBJ1-4,TGTGCCAGCAGTCTGGGGGTCCGTAAAGAAAAACTGTTTTTT,CASSLGVRKEKLFF
TRBV7-9,.,once,TRBJ1-3,TGTGCCAGCAGCTTAGACCGAAACACCATATATTTT,CASSLDRNTIYF
TRBV30,TRBD2,.,TRBJ2-3,TGTGCCTGGAGTGTACGAACTAGCGGGAGGACAGATACGCAGTATTTT,CAWSVRTSGRTDTQYF
TRBV27,.,.,TRBJ2-5,TGTGCCAGCAGTTTACAACTGCAAGAGACCCAGTACTTC,CASSLQLQETQYF
TRBV6-6,TRBD1,.,TRBJ2-7,TGTGCCAGCAGTTTGGGGACAGGGGTCGGAAAGCAGTACTTC,CASSLGTGVGKQYF
TRBV6-5,TRBD1,.,TRBJ2-7,TGTGCCAGCAGCCACAAGGGGGCGCCCGAGCAGTACTTC,CASSHKGAPEQYF
TRBV30,TRBD1,.,TRBJ1-4,TGTGCCTGGAGGGACACTTCCGGGACAGCGAATGAAAAACTGTTTTTT,CAWRDTSGTANEKLFF
TRBV5-6,TRBD1,.,TRBJ1-2,TGTGCCAGCAGCTCTGGGACAGGGGCGGGGGGCTACACCTTC,CASSSGTGAGGYTF
TRBV5-1,TRBD2,.,TRBJ2-7,TGCGCCAGCAGGAGTAGCGGGGACGCTACGATTGAGCAGTACTTC,CASRSSGDATIEQYF
TRBV10-3,TRBD2,.,TRBJ2-7,TGTGCCACCCTTGATGGACTAGACCCCCGCGGTGCCTCTGGCGAGCAGTACTTC,CATLDGLDPRGASGEQYF
TRBV12-3/TRBV12-4,.,.,TRBJ1-1,TGTGCCAGCAGTTTAACGGGGAACACTGAAGCTTTCTTT,CASSLTGNTEAFF
TRBV5-1,TRBD2,.,TRBJ2-3,TGCGCCAGCAGCTTGGGACCCTGGGCGGGAGGTCTAGATACGCAGTATTTT,CASSLGPWAGGLDTQYF
TRBV6-5,.,.,TRBJ2-7,TGTGCCAGCAGACTACGAAACGAGCAGTACTTC,CASRLRNEQYF
TRBV30,.,.,TRBJ1-2,TGTGCCTGGAGTGCTATTAACTATGGCTACACCTTC,CAWSAINYGYTF
TRBV30,TRBD1,.,TRBJ1-6,TGTGCCTGCGTCGGGGGTTCAGGGGGCGTTTCACCCCTCCACTTT,CACVGGSGGVSPLHF